A single sample is the source of the 2 T cell receptor beta chains below, sequenced in a study of T cell responses to AZD1222 COVID-19 vaccine. Sequencing was performed with immunoSEQ multiplex PCR; in TCRdb, only in-frame clones are kept and a portion is missing. The table has approximately 70,000 clones, roughly 80% seen once. The specimen comprised peripheral blood, sampled 28 days after the second AZD1222 dose. The source of these receptors is an adult who received the AZD1222 COVID-19 vaccine.

The gene calls are TRBV11-2 and TRBJ1-2, with TRBD1 as a possible D gene (6 bases). Trimming took off 6 bases at V and 6 bases at J, with 14 bases between the two ends. The CDR3 runs to 13 residues. Germline V lookup: CDR1 SGHAT, CDR2 FQNNGV. The CDR3 loop is CASRRGQSNGYTF. DNA for the CDR3: TGTGCCAGCAGGCGCGGACAGTCCAATGGCTACACCTTC.

V gene TRBV11-2 combines with J gene TRBJ1-1; D gene unclear. The V end was cut by 7 bases, the J end by 4 bases, with 16 bases between. Looked up from germline, CDR1 is SGHAT and CDR2 is FQNNGV. The CDR3 extends over 14 amino acids. In DNA form, the CDR3 reads TGTGCCAGCAACAACCGGCCCCCGGGCACTGAAGCTTTCTTT. Protein product: CASNNRPPGTEAFF.